This T cell receptor beta chain was documented in a study of T cells in Graves' hyperthyroidism and ophthalmopathy. This clonotype came up many times. Template material for amplifying TCR beta CDR3 regions consisted of RNA transcripts. HTBI primers drove first-round RT-PCR of the TCR CDR3. TCRdb itself ran the multiplex PCR reads through MiXCR, one entry per CDR3 protein. This sample has more than 300,000 distinct CDR3 sequences, with roughly 13% found just once. CDR3 length equals 12 residues. V gave up 3 bases and J gave up 7 bases, with 6 bases separating them. The receptor was derived from a woman in her twenties or thirties with Graves' hyperthyroidism. Sequenced sample: blood. This chain joins TRBV12-3 or TRBV12-4 and TRBJ2-2; D not certain. The CDR3 region is CASSLGIGELFF. CDR3 nucleotides: TGTGCCAGCAGTTTGGGCATCGGGGAGCTGTTTTTT.